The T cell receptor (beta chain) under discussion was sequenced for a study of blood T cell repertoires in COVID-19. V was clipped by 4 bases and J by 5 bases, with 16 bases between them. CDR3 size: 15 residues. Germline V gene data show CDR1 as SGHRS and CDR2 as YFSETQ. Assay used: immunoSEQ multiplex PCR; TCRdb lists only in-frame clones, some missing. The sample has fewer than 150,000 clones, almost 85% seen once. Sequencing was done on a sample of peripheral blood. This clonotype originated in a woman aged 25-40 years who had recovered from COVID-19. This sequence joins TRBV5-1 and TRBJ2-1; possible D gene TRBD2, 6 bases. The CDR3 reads CASSPEGLSDNEQFF. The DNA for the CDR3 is TGCGCCAGCAGCCCTGAAGGACTATCCGACAATGAGCAGTTCTTC.